Presented here are 4 T cell receptor beta chains from one specimen sequenced in a study of cytomegalovirus exposure and HLA in healthy donors. Amplification used 60 Vbeta primers and 13 Jbeta primers. TCRdb's table, derived via immunoSEQ multiplex PCR, lists solely in-frame clones and lacks some. The repertoire consists of about 200,000 clones, with around 80% occurring once and the leading ten covering around 4%. Material: PBMCs. The receptors were sampled from a male donor in good health and CMV-seronegative.

There are a few counts of this clone. The chain combines TRBV10-2 with TRBJ2-3; TRBD2 is a possible D gene (7 bases). Germline CDR1 and CDR2: WSHSY and SAAADI. V shed 7 bases and J shed 9 bases, with 20 bases lying between them. The CDR3 contains 14 residues. The CDR3 spells CASISTGGFGTQYF. CDR3 nucleotides: TGCGCCAGCATCTCTACGGGGGGCTTTGGAACGCAGTATTTT.

In its sample, this clone was seen a few times. This rearrangement joins TRBV6-5 to TRBJ2-7, with D unresolved. The germline V and J ends were trimmed by 0 bases and 4 bases, with 10 bases remaining between them. The V gene's germline CDR1 is MNHEY and CDR2 SVGAGI. The CDR3 extends over 14 amino acids. This CDR3 is CASSYSTLEYEQYF. The CDR3 nucleotides are TGTGCCAGCAGTTACTCGACGCTAGAGTACGAGCAGTACTTC.

This sequence joins TRBV10-2 and TRBJ2-5; D gene uncertain. CDR1 WSHSY and CDR2 SAAADI come from the germline V gene. CDR3 length: 13 amino acids. The V gene lost 5 bases and the J gene lost 3 bases, with 10 bases spanning the gap. CDR3 sequence (DNA): TGCGCCAGCAGTTCCACAGCTAAAGAGACCCAGTACTTC. It codes for CASSSTAKETQYF.

The V and J genes are TRBV5-1 and TRBJ1-1; D gene ambiguous. Germline V lookup: CDR1 SGHRS, CDR2 YFSETQ. Trimming stripped 0 bases from V and 2 bases from J, with 8 bases between. CDR3 length equals 14 residues. The CDR3 sequence is CASSLAVSNTEAFF. The CDR3 region has the DNA TGCGCCAGCAGCTTGGCCGTCAGTAACACTGAAGCTTTCTTT.